This T cell receptor (beta chain) emerged from a study of T cell responses to AZD1222 COVID-19 vaccine. Points from the study as a whole: Repertoires in all cases were sampled only once the peak T cell response had passed.

This clone was seen once. The antigen remains undetermined. The V segment lost 2 bases and the J segment 5 bases; nucleotides outside the gene matches: 6. The CDR3 sequence is 14 residues long. In germline, CDR1 is MDHEN, CDR2 SYDVKM. Libraries were prepared by immunoSEQ multiplex PCR; TCRdb keeps only in-frame clonotypes and omits some of them. The sample includes 84,000 or so clones, 88% of them seen just once. V gene TRBV28 combines with J gene TRBJ2-7; 7 positions agree with TRBD2. The sample here was peripheral blood, taken on day 0 of AZD1222 vaccination. This TCR was recovered from an adult in good health. CDR3 DNA sequence: TGTGCCAGCAGTTTAACGGGGGGTGTCCACGAGCAGTACTTC. Protein: CASSLTGGVHEQYF.